This T cell receptor (beta chain) emerged from a study of shared clonotypes between healthy human individuals. This clone was observed once. V lost 3 bases, J lost 4 bases, and 15 bases stayed unmatched. Germline V gene lookup returns CDR1 GTSNPN and CDR2 SVGIG (reference sequence). The CDR3 runs 16 residues. Repertoires were generated with immunoSEQ multiplex PCR, while TCRdb's copy carries only in-frame clones and drops some. The table shows 300,000 to 400,000 clones, with roughly 84% occurring only once. The receptor was isolated from a man aged 18 to 29 in good health. The rearrangement links TRBV30 to TRBJ2-7; 7 nucleotides agree with TRBD2. The sample taken for sequencing was memory CD8+ T cells sorted from blood. The subset here: CD45RO+ cells pooled with CCR7-negative TemRA cells. CDR3 coding DNA: TGTGCCTGGAGCCGGGGGTCTGGGAGGGCCTCTTACGAGCAGTACTTC. Translation gives CAWSRGSGRASYEQYF.